A selection of T cell receptor beta chains follows, all from one sample in a study of T cell repertoires in cytomegalovirus infection. A single record per CDR3 protein comes from TCRdb applying MiXCR to the reads. The sample consists of approximately 34,000 distinct CDR3 sequences, 52% of them appearing once. Their antigens are not known. The sequences come from CD8+ T cells from cultured PBMCs, collected from culture after CMV antigen stimulation. The receptors were gathered from a human donor in good health (CMV status not recorded). Some clones in this sample may be carry-over from other donors' samples. Each CDR3 is given with its conserved first and last residue. Part of the rows lack a size; the others show once, few, many or a class for expanded clones.

CDR3aa: CASSPLRVGTEAFF; abundance: many; v_gene: TRBV7-6; j_gene: TRBJ1-1
CDR3aa: CASKGGPGETQYF; abundance: -; v_gene: TRBV19; j_gene: TRBJ2-5
CDR3aa: CASSLAISRTSTGGYTF; abundance: many; v_gene: TRBV7-2; j_gene: TRBJ1-2
CDR3aa: CASSLGTTSGNTIYF; abundance: -; v_gene: TRBV7-9; j_gene: TRBJ1-3
CDR3aa: CASSSLAGVTDTQYF; abundance: -; v_gene: TRBV4-2; j_gene: TRBJ2-3
CDR3aa: CASRRYSTSTDTQYF; abundance: -; v_gene: TRBV7-8; j_gene: TRBJ2-3
CDR3aa: CASSFGGKNTEAFF; abundance: few; v_gene: TRBV12-3/TRBV12-4; j_gene: TRBJ1-1
CDR3aa: CASSLLGRSTYTEQFF; abundance: -; v_gene: TRBV7-4; j_gene: TRBJ2-1
CDR3aa: CSVVREFGKLFF; abundance: -; v_gene: TRBV29-1; j_gene: TRBJ1-4
CDR3aa: CASSPRLAQETQYF; abundance: -; v_gene: TRBV18; j_gene: TRBJ2-5
CDR3aa: CASSLEQNQPQHF; abundance: many; v_gene: TRBV7-8; j_gene: TRBJ1-5
CDR3aa: CASSLVAGRGEGEQYF; abundance: -; v_gene: TRBV28; j_gene: TRBJ2-7
CDR3aa: CASSFRDRGRNEQFF; abundance: -; v_gene: TRBV5-4; j_gene: TRBJ2-1
CDR3aa: CASSFGTGDYGTEAFF; abundance: -; v_gene: TRBV27; j_gene: TRBJ1-1
CDR3aa: CASSLDTATYGYTF; abundance: -; v_gene: TRBV5-6; j_gene: TRBJ1-2
CDR3aa: CSAPVRAGVGTEAFF; abundance: -; v_gene: TRBV20-1; j_gene: TRBJ1-1
CDR3aa: CASSLERTHIGDTEAFF; abundance: -; v_gene: TRBV11-1; j_gene: TRBJ1-1
CDR3aa: CASSLSGAGTEAFF; abundance: once; v_gene: TRBV27; j_gene: TRBJ1-1
CDR3aa: CASSPLTPRPPNTEAFF; abundance: -; v_gene: TRBV18; j_gene: TRBJ1-1
CDR3aa: CASSSRDITYEQYF; abundance: -; v_gene: TRBV7-2; j_gene: TRBJ2-7
CDR3aa: CASRPTENTGELFF; abundance: -; v_gene: TRBV7-1; j_gene: TRBJ2-2
CDR3aa: CASPQGGQGGGTEAFF; abundance: many; v_gene: TRBV12-3/TRBV12-4; j_gene: TRBJ1-1
CDR3aa: CASRPRGTGASRPQHF; abundance: -; v_gene: TRBV6-2/TRBV6-3; j_gene: TRBJ1-5
CDR3aa: CASGLVTSGSEETQYF; abundance: few; v_gene: TRBV12-5; j_gene: TRBJ2-5
CDR3aa: CASSLTAGEDRHEQYF; abundance: -; v_gene: TRBV11-1; j_gene: TRBJ2-7
CDR3aa: CASSDSGGGADTQYF; abundance: -; v_gene: TRBV6-4; j_gene: TRBJ2-3
CDR3aa: CASSLRDRGLGSGANVLTF; abundance: -; v_gene: TRBV7-9; j_gene: TRBJ2-6
CDR3aa: CASSRFRAGGAYEQYF; abundance: -; v_gene: TRBV5-5; j_gene: TRBJ2-7
CDR3aa: CASSLGATYEQYF; abundance: -; v_gene: TRBV7-6; j_gene: TRBJ2-7
CDR3aa: CASSLQLGSRTDAVF; abundance: -; v_gene: TRBV7-4; j_gene: TRBJ1-1
CDR3aa: CASSLTRTEQPQHF; abundance: -; v_gene: TRBV27; j_gene: TRBJ1-5
CDR3aa: CASSNDGQGEHANTGELFF; abundance: -; v_gene: TRBV9; j_gene: TRBJ2-2
CDR3aa: CASSKGEGYEQYF; abundance: few; v_gene: TRBV19; j_gene: TRBJ2-7
CDR3aa: CASSLVQEAFF; abundance: -; v_gene: TRBV7-9; j_gene: TRBJ1-1
CDR3aa: CASSLWQPADTQYF; abundance: -; v_gene: TRBV7-9; j_gene: TRBJ2-3
CDR3aa: CATSDRDGTSGSYNEQFF; abundance: -; v_gene: TRBV24-1; j_gene: TRBJ2-1
CDR3aa: CASSLRRNTEAFF; abundance: -; v_gene: TRBV5-1; j_gene: TRBJ1-1
CDR3aa: CASSLGRIQPQHF; abundance: once; v_gene: TRBV7-2; j_gene: TRBJ1-5
CDR3aa: CASSFSGEQFF; abundance: -; v_gene: TRBV11-1; j_gene: TRBJ2-1
CDR3aa: CAWSGDPGGYEQYF; abundance: -; v_gene: TRBV30; j_gene: TRBJ2-7
CDR3aa: CASSPPGGQGYEQYF; abundance: -; v_gene: TRBV7-6; j_gene: TRBJ2-7
CDR3aa: CASSVGGWGGDNEQFF; abundance: -; v_gene: TRBV9; j_gene: TRBJ2-1
CDR3aa: CASSLLGQNNEQFF; abundance: -; v_gene: TRBV27; j_gene: TRBJ2-1
CDR3aa: CASRPQQEETQYF; abundance: -; v_gene: TRBV5-4; j_gene: TRBJ2-5
CDR3aa: CASSYSPGITEAFF; abundance: few; v_gene: TRBV6-5; j_gene: TRBJ1-1
CDR3aa: CASSAALRELSYEQYF; abundance: -; v_gene: TRBV2; j_gene: TRBJ2-7
CDR3aa: CASSIPQGGPDTEAFF; abundance: -; v_gene: TRBV7-6; j_gene: TRBJ1-1
CDR3aa: CASRQGVGEKLFF; abundance: -; v_gene: TRBV6-5; j_gene: TRBJ1-4
CDR3aa: CASSSSAGFTGELFF; abundance: -; v_gene: TRBV6-5; j_gene: TRBJ2-2
CDR3aa: CASTLGLAAHYHISYNEQFF; abundance: -; v_gene: TRBV12-3/TRBV12-4; j_gene: TRBJ2-1
CDR3aa: CASSSGTGVTDTQYF; abundance: -; v_gene: TRBV27; j_gene: TRBJ2-3